This T cell receptor beta chain comes out of a study of blood T cell repertoires in COVID-19. The repertoire was sequenced with immunoSEQ multiplex PCR; TCRdb's copy has only in-frame clones and lacks some. The sample lists around 120,000 clones, around 81% occurring once. CDR1 is MNHEY, CDR2 SVGAGI, per germline. CDR3 length: 15 amino acids. Trimming shortened V by 6 bases and J by 2 bases, and 17 bases separated the two germline ends. This chain connects TRBV6-5 to TRBJ2-7, with D perhaps TRBD1 (6 bases). This TCR was sampled from a man aged 40-55 years with active or convalescent COVID-19. The sample taken for sequencing was peripheral blood. This CDR3 reads CASSPMGAIPYEQYF. The CDR3 DNA is TGTGCCAGCAGCCCCATGGGGGCGATCCCCTACGAGCAGTACTTC.